The rows below give T cell receptor beta chains drawn from one sample of a study of cytomegalovirus exposure and HLA in healthy donors. Repertoires were generated with immunoSEQ multiplex PCR, while TCRdb's copy carries only in-frame clones and drops some. The sample holds fewer than 200,000 clones, 75% to 90% seen once. The material sequenced was PBMCs. All receptors derive from a human donor in good health. Both conserved end residues are part of each CDR3. The D gene is left open where the match is weak. The size field is filled for only some rows; it gives once, few, many or a size class.

-	TRBV19	TRBJ2-6	-	CASSIDLIWTVINSGANVLTF
-	TRBV5-1	TRBJ2-6	-	CASSLGVGGGANVLTF
-	TRBV27	TRBJ1-6	-	CASSWGEGAYNSPLHF
-	TRBV18	TRBJ1-1	-	CASSPERVWNTEAFF
once	TRBV7-9	TRBJ2-7	TRBD2	CASSQGLAGASYEQYF
-	TRBV5-1	TRBJ2-1	TRBD2	CASSLSASGGNEQFF
few	TRBV19	TRBJ2-7	-	CASSTQTGSYEQYF
-	TRBV7-2	TRBJ2-7	TRBD1	CASSLDGTDSYEQYF
-	TRBV7-8	TRBJ2-5	TRBD1	CASRSTGGRETQYF
-	TRBV6-1	TRBJ1-6	TRBD1	CASRNRDSYNSPLHF
-	TRBV7-2	TRBJ2-2	-	CASSLAGSWNTGELFF
-	TRBV27	TRBJ2-7	-	CASRGLSSYEQYF
-	TRBV7-8	TRBJ2-3	TRBD2	CASRRGRGEVREPDTQYF
-	TRBV11-1	TRBJ1-1	-	CASSPGAGRTEAFF
-	TRBV9	TRBJ1-6	-	CASSAGGGDSYNSPLHF
-	TRBV4-3	TRBJ2-5	TRBD1	CASSQGMGNRGLSKETQYF
-	TRBV14	TRBJ2-3	TRBD2	CASSPPAGGSTDTQYF
few	TRBV30	TRBJ1-6	TRBD1	CAWSVRQGIPQGSPLHF
-	TRBV27	TRBJ1-1	TRBD1	CASSSGGVNTEAFF
once	TRBV10-3	TRBJ2-1	TRBD1	CAIAGQGDNEQFF
-	TRBV18	TRBJ1-6	TRBD1	CASSQPRDRNSPLHF
-	TRBV4-2	TRBJ2-2	-	CASSRPGTGELFF
-	TRBV6-6	TRBJ2-5	TRBD2	CASSYPGLAGEETQYF
-	TRBV5-6	TRBJ2-1	TRBD1	CASSSTGGSHNEQFF
-	TRBV11-2	TRBJ2-1	-	CASSSRVAKNEQFF
-	TRBV5-8	TRBJ2-3	TRBD2	CARGTSGGPVDTQYF
-	TRBV12-5	TRBJ2-3	TRBD2	CASGQSSGGDTDTQYF
-	TRBV7-9	TRBJ2-7	-	CASSPPGQAYEQYF
-	TRBV6-1	TRBJ2-5	-	CAGARDFQETQYF
-	TRBV5-4	TRBJ1-1	-	CASSLDRMNTEAFF
-	TRBV5-4	TRBJ2-7	TRBD2	CATRTSGGPYEQYF
-	TRBV6-5	TRBJ2-5	TRBD1	CASSYSGQQETQYF
-	TRBV6-5	TRBJ2-6	-	CASSLPRGGANVLTF
-	TRBV5-6	TRBJ1-2	-	CASSRRQGPYGYTF
-	TRBV18	TRBJ1-5	TRBD1	CASSPGQANQPQHF
-	TRBV10-2	TRBJ1-1	-	CASTRNYNEAFF
few	TRBV7-2	TRBJ2-5	TRBD2	CASSLSRGQETQYF
-	TRBV12-5	TRBJ1-5	-	CASGWGLGQPQHF
-	TRBV14	TRBJ2-6	-	CASSQQGSGANVLTF
-	TRBV30	TRBJ1-2	-	CAWSVQGGDYGYTF
-	TRBV7-8	TRBJ2-1	TRBD2	CASSTLAGGLYEQFF
-	TRBV19	TRBJ1-1	-	CASIESSVLMNTEAFF